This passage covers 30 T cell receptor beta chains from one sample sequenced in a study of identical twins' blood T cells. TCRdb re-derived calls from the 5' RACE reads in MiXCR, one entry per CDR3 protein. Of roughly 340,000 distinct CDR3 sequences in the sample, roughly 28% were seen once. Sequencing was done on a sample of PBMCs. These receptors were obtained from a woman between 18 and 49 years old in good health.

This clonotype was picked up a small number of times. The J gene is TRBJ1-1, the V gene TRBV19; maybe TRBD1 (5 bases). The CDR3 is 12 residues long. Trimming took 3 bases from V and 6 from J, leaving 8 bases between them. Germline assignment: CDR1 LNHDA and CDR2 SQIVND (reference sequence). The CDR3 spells CASSIWGAEAFF. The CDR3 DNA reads TGTGCCAGTAGTATCTGGGGGGCTGAAGCTTTCTTT.

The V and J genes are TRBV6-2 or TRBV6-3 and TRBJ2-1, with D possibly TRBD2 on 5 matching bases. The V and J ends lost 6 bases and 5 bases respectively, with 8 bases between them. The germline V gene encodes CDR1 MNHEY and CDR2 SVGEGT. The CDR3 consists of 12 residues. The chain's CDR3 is CASSWTDNEQFF. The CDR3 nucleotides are TGTGCCAGCAGCTGGACTGACAATGAGCAGTTCTTC.

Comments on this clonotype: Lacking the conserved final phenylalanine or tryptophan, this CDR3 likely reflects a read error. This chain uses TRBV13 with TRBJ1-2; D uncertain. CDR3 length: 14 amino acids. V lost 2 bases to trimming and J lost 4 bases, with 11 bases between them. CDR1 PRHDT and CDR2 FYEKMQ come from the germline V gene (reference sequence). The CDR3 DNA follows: TGTGCCAGCAGCTTAACGGAAGCAGGCTATGGCTACACCCTC. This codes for CASSLTEAGYGYTL.

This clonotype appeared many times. This CDR3 reads CASGLDRVTEAFF. DNA for the CDR3: TGTGCTAGTGGCCTCGACAGGGTTACTGAAGCTTTCTTT. This chain connects TRBV12-5 to TRBJ1-1, with 7 bases lining up with TRBD1. CDR1 is LGHNT and CDR2 is FRNRAP in the germline V gene. Germline trimming cut 6 bases from V and 5 bases from J; bases unmatched to any gene: 6. CDR3 size: 13 residues.

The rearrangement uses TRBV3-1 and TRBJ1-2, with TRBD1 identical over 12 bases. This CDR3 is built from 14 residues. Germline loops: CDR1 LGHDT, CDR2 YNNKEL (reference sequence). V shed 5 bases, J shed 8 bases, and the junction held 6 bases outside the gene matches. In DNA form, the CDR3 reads TGTGCCAGCAGCTACGGGACAGGGGGCAACGGCTACACCTTC. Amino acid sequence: CASSYGTGGNGYTF.

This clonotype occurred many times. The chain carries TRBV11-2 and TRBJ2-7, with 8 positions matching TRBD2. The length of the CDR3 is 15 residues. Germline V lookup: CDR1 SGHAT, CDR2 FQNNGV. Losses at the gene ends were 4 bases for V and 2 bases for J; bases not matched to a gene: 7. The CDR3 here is CASSYPGLGAYEQYF. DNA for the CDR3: TGTGCCAGCAGCTATCCGGGACTAGGGGCCTACGAGCAGTACTTC.

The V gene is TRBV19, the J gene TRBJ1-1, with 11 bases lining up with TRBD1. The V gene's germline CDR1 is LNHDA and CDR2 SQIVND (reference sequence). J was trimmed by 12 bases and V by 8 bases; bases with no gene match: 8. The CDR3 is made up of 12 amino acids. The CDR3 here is CASRNGQGASFF. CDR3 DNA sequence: TGTGCCAGTCGAAACGGACAGGGGGCTTCTTTCTTT.

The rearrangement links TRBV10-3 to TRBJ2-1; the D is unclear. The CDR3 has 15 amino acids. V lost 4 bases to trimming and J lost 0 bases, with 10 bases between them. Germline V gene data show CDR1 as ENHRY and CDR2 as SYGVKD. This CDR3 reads CAISGRRSSYNEQFF. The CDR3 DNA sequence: TGTGCCATCAGTGGTCGTAGAAGCTCCTACAATGAGCAGTTCTTC.

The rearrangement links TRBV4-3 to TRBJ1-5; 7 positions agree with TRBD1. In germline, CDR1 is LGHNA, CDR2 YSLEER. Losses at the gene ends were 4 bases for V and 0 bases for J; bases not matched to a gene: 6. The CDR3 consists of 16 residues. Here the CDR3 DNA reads TGCGCCAGCAGCCCGGGACAGAGCCATAGCAATCAGCCCCAGCATTTT. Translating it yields CASSPGQSHSNQPQHF.

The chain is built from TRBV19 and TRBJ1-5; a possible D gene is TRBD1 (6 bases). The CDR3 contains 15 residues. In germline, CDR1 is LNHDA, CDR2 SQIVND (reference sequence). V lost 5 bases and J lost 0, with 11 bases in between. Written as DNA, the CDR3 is TGTGCCAGTAGTCCCTTACAGGGTAGCAATCAGCCCCAGCATTTT. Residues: CASSPLQGSNQPQHF.

The CDR3 is CASSGQVYTGELFF. The CDR3 nucleotides are TGTGCCAGTAGTGGACAGGTTTACACCGGGGAGCTGTTTTTT. This chain connects TRBV19 to TRBJ2-2, with TRBD1 matching 7 bases. The trim removed 5 bases at V and 3 bases at J, leaving 3 bases unmatched. Germline V gene lookup returns CDR1 LNHDA and CDR2 SQIVND (reference sequence). This CDR3 is built from 14 residues.

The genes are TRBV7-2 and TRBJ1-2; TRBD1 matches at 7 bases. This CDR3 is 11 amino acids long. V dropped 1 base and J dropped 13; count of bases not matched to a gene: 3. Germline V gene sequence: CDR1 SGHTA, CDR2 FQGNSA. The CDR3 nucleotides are TGTGCCAGCAGCTTAGGGGACAGTAGCACCTTC. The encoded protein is CASSLGDSSTF.

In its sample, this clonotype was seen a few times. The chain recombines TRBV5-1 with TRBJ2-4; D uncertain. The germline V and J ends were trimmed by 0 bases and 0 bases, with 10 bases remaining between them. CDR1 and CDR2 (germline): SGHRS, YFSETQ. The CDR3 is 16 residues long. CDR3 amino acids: CASSLEASSAKNIQYF. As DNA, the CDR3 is TGCGCCAGCAGCTTGGAGGCGTCCTCAGCCAAAAACATTCAGTACTTC.

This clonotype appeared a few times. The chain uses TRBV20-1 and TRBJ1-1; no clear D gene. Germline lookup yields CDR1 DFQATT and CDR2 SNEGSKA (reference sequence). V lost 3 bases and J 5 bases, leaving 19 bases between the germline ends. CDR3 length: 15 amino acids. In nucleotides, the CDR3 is TGCAGTGCTAGGGCCTCGGGCCTACTGGAAACTGAAGCTTTCTTT. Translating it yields CSARASGLLETEAFF.

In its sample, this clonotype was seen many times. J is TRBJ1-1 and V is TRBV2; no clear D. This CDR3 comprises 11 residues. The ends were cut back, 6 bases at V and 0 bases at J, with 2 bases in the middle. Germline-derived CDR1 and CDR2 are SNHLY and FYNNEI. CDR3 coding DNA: TGTGCCAGCAGGTTGAACACTGAAGCTTTCTTT. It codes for CASRLNTEAFF.

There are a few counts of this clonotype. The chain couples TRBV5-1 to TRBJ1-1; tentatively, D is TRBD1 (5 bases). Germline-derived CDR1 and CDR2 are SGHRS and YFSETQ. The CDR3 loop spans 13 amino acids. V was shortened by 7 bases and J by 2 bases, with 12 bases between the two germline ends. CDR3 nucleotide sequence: TGCGCCAGCCGGCCAGGGTTAAACACTGAAGCTTTCTTT. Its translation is CASRPGLNTEAFF.

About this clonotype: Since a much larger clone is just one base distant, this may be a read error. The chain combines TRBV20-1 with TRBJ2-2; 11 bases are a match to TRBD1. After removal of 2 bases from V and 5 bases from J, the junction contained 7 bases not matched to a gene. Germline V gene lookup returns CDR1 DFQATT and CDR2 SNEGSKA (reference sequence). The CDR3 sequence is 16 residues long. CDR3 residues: CSARSPGQGVTGELFF. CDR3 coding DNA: TGCAGTGCTAGATCACCGGGACAGGGGGTTACCGGGGAGCTGTTTTTT.

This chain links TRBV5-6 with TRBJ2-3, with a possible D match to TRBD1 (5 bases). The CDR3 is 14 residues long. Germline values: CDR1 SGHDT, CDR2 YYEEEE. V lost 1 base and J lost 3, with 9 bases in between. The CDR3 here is CASSLPQGTDTQYF. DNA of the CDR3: TGTGCCAGCAGCTTGCCGCAGGGTACAGATACGCAGTATTTT.

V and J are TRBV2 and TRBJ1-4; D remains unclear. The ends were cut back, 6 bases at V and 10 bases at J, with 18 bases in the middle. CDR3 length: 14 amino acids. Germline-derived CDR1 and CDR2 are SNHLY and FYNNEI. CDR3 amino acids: CASSVPRNAGKLFF. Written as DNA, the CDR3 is TGTGCCAGCAGCGTCCCCCGTAATGCTGGAAAACTGTTTTTT.

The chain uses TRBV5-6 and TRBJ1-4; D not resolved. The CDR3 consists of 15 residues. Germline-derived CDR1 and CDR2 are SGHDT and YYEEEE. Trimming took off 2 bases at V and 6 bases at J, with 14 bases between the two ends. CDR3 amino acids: CASSFSRFWDEKLFF. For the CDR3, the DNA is TGTGCCAGCAGCTTTTCAAGGTTTTGGGATGAAAAACTGTTTTTT.

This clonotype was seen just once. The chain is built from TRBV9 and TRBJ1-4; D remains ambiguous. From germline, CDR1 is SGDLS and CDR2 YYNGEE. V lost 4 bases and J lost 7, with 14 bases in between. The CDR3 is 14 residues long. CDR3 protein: CASSSGASGEKLFF. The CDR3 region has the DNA TGTGCCAGCAGCTCGGGAGCTTCTGGTGAAAAACTGTTTTTT.

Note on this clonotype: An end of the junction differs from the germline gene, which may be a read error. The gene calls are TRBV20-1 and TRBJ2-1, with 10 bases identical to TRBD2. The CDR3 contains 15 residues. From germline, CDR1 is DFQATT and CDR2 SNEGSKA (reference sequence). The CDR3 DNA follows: TGCATTGCTAGCGTCCTAGCGGGAGACTACAATGAGCAGTTCTTC. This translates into CIASVLAGDYNEQFF.

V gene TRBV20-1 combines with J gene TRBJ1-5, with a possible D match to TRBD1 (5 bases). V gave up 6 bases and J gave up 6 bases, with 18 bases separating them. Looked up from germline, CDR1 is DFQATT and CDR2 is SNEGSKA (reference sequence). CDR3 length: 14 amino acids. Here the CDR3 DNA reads TGCAGTGCCAGCGGTGGGCATCAGGGTCAGCCCCAGCATTTT. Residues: CSASGGHQGQPQHF.

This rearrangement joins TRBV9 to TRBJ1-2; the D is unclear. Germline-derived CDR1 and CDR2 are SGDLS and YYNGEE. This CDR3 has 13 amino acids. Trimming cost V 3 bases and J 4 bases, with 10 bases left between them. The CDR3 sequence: CASSARPLYGYTF. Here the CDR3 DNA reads TGTGCCAGCAGCGCTCGACCCCTCTATGGCTACACCTTC. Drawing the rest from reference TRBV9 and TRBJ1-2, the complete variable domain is DSGVTQTPKHLITATGQRVTLRCSPRSGDLSVYWYQQSLDQGLQFLIQYYNGEERAKGNILERFSAQQFPDLHSELNLSSLELGDSALYFCASSARPLYGYTFGSGTRLTVV.

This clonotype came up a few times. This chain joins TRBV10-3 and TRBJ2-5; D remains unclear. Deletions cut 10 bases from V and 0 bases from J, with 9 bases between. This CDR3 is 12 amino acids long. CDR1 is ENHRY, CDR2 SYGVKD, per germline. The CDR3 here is CATSEDQETQYF. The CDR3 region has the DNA TGTGCCACCTCAGAAGACCAAGAGACCCAGTACTTC.

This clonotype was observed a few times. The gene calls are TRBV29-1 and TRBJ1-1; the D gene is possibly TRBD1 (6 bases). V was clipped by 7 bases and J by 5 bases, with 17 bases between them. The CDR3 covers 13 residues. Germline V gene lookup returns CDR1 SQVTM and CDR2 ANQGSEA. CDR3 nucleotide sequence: TGCAGCGGATTTACCGGGACATATACTGAAGCTTTCTTT. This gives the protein CSGFTGTYTEAFF.

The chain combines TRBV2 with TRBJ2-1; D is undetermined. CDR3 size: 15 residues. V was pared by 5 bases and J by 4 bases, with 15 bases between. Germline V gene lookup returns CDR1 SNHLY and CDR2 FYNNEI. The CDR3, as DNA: TGTGCCAGCAGTCAGGCTGACGGGCGGTACAATGAGCAGTTCTTC. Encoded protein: CASSQADGRYNEQFF. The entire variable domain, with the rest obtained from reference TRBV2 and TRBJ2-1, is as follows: EPEVTQTPSHQVTQMGQEVILRCVPISNHLYFYWYRQILGQKVEFLVSFYNNEISEKSEIFDDQFSVERPDGSNFTLKIRSTKLEDSAMYFCASSQADGRYNEQFFGPGTRLTVL.

CDR3: CASSQAEPVYGYTF. CDR3 in DNA: TGTGCCAGCAGCCAAGCAGAACCCGTCTATGGCTACACCTTC. The chain couples TRBV3-1 to TRBJ1-2; D ambiguous. V was trimmed by 1 base and J by 4 bases, leaving 10 bases between them. The germline CDR1 and CDR2 sequences are LGHDT and YNNKEL (reference sequence). The CDR3 is made up of 14 amino acids.

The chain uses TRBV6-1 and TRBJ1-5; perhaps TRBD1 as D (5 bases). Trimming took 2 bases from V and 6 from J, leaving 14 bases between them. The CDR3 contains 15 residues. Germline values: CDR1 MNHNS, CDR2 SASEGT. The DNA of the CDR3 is TGTGCCAGCAGTGAACCCCCATCAGGGAGTCAGCCCCAGCATTTT. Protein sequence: CASSEPPSGSQPQHF.

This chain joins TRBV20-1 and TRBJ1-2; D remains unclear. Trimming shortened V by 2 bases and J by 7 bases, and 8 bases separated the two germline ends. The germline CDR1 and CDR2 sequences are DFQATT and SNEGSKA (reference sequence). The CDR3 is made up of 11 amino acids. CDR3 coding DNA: TGCAGTGCTAGATGGTCCGGTGGCTACACCTTC. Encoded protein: CSARWSGGYTF.